This T cell receptor beta chain originates from a study of CD8+CD57+ T cells in acquired aplastic anemia. Broader study findings: Patients' CD8+CD57+ cells proved less diverse than their total CD4+ and CD8+ pools, researchers found.

CD8+CD57+ cell expansion, shown by flow cytometry, had occurred in the patients selected for sequencing. At blood sampling, none of the patients had yet received therapy. Turning to this clonotype: Its target is unknown.

Genomic DNA was employed as the template in profiling TCR beta VDJ and CDR3. TCRdb independently ran MiXCR on the reads; one entry per CDR3 protein. This sample yields 15,000 to 25,000 distinct CDR3 sequences, of which approximately 39% are seen a single time; roughly 86% belongs to the top ten. The CDR3 spans 13 residues. Per the germline V gene, CDR1 is KGHDR and CDR2 is SFDVKD. V lost 1 base and J lost 4, with 5 bases in between. The clonotype comes from a human donor with aplastic anemia. The chain links TRBV24-1 to TRBJ2-3; D gene uncertain. The sequenced sample was CD8+CD57+ T cells sorted from PBMCs. Documented subset: bead-enriched CD8+CD57+ effector memory T cells from SAA patients. The CDR3 protein is CATSDFDADTQYF. The CDR3 nucleotides read TGTGCCACCAGTGATTTTGACGCAGATACGCAGTATTTT.